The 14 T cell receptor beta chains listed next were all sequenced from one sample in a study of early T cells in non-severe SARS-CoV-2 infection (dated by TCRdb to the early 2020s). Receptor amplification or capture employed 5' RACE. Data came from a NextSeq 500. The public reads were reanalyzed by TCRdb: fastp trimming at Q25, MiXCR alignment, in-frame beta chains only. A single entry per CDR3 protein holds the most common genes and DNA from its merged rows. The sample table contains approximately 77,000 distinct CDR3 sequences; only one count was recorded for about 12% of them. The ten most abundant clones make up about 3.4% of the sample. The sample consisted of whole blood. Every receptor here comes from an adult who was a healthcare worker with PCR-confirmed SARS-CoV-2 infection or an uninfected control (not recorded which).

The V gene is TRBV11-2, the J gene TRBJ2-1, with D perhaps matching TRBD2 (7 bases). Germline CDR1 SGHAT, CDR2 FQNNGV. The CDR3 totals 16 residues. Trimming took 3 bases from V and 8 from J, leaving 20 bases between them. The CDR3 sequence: CASSFFPPGGGDEQFF. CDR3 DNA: TGTGCCAGCAGCTTTTTTCCCCCTGGAGGGGGGGATGAGCAGTTCTTC.

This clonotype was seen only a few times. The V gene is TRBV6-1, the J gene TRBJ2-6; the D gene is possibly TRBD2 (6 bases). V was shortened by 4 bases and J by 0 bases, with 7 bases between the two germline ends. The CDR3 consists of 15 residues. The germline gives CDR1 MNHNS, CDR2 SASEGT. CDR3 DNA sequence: TGTGCCAGCAGTGCGGGACTCTCTGGGGCCAACGTCCTGACTTTC. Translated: CASSAGLSGANVLTF.

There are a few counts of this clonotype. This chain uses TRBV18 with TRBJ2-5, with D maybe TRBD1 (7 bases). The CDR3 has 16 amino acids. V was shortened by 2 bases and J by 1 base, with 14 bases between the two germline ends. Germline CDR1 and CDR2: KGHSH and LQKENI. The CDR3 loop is CASSPNRGTAQETQYF. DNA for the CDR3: TGTGCCAGCTCACCAAATCGGGGGACAGCCCAAGAGACCCAGTACTTC.

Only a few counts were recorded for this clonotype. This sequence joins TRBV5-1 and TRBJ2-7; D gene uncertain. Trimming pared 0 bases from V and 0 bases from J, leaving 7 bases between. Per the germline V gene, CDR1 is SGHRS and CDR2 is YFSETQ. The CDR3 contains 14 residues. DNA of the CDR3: TGCGCCAGCAGCTTGGCCGACGACTCCTACGAGCAGTACTTC. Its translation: CASSLADDSYEQYF.

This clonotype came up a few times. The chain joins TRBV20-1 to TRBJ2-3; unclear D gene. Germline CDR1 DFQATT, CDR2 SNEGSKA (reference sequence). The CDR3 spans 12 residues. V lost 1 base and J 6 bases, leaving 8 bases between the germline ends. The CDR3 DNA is TGCAGTGCTAGAGTGACCGGGGATACGCAGTATTTT. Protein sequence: CSARVTGDTQYF.

The CDR3 DNA reads TGTGCCAGCAGCTTGACAGGGGTGAAAAACATTCAGTACTTC. It is translated as CASSLTGVKNIQYF. The genes are TRBV7-9 and TRBJ2-4; TRBD1 matches at 8 bases. This CDR3 is 14 amino acids long. V trimming: 3 bases; J trimming: 4 bases; junction bases outside the gene matches: 2. Germline V gives CDR1 SEHNR, CDR2 FQNEAQ (reference sequence).

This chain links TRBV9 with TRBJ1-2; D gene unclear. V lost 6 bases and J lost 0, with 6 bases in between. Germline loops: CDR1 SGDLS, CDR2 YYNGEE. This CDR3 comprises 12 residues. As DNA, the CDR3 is TGTGCCAGCACCAATACTAACTATGGCTACACCTTC. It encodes CASTNTNYGYTF.

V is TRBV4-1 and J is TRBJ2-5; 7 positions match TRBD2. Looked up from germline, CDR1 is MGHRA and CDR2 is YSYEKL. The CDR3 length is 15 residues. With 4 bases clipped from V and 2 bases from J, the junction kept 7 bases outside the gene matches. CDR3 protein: CASSLIPGGQETQYF. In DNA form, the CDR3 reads TGCGCCAGCAGCCTAATACCGGGGGGTCAAGAGACCCAGTACTTC.

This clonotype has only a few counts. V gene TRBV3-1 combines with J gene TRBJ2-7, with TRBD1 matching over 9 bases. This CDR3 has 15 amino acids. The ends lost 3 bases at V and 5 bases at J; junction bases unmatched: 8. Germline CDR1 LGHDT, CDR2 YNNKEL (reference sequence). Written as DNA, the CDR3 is TGTGCCAGCAGCCAGATCGGGACAGGGTTAAACGAGCAGTACTTC. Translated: CASSQIGTGLNEQYF.

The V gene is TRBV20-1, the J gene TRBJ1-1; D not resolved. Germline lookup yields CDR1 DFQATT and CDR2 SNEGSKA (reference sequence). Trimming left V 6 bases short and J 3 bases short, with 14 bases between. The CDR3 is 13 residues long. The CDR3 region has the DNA TGCAGTGCGCGGCGGGGTATGGACACTGAAGCTTTCTTT. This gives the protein CSARRGMDTEAFF.

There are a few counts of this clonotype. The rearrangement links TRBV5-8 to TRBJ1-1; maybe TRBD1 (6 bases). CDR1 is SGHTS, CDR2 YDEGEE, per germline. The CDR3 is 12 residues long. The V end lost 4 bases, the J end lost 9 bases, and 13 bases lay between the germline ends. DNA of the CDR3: TGTGCCAGCAGCCCGGACAGTGGAAAAGCTTTCTTT. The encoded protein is CASSPDSGKAFF.

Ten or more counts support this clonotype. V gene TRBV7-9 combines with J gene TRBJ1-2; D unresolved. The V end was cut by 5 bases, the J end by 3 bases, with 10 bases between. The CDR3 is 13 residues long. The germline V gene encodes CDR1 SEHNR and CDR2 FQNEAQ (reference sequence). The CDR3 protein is CASSTQTDYGYTF. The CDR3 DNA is TGTGCCAGCAGCACCCAGACGGACTATGGCTACACCTTC.

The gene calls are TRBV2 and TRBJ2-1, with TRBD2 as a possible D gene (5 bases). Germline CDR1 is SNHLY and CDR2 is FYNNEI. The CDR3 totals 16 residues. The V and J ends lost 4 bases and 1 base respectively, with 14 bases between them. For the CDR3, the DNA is TGTGCCAGCAGTGTTGAGGGTCGGAGGTCCTACAATGAGCAGTTCTTC. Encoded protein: CASSVEGRRSYNEQFF.

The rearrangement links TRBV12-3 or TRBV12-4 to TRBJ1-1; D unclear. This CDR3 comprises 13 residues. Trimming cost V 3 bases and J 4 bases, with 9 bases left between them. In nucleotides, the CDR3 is TGTGCCAGCAGTTTTATTTTCAGCACTGAAGCTTTCTTT. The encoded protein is CASSFIFSTEAFF.